This T cell receptor (beta chain) was obtained from a study of monozygotic twins with inflammatory bowel disease (dated by TCRdb to 2018 to 2020). The study in broad terms: The complete study included about 30 monozygotic twin pairs: 19 IBD-discordant Danish pairs and nine German pairs, of which four were IBD-concordant and five were IBD-discordant. Each individual had, on average, about 151 000 unique TCRalpha sequences and 181 000 unique TCRbeta sequences available for analysis. Within discordant pairs, disease-associated traits were sought mainly by comparing IBD patients with their genetically identical healthy co-twins.

From each donor, a 2.5 ml peripheral blood sample was drawn into PAXgene tubes and stored at -80 degrees C. Total RNA was isolated from whole blood with the PAXgene blood miRNA kit on an automated QIAcube, without T cell sorting. Peripheral blood from monozygotic twin pairs who were concordant or discordant for inflammatory bowel disease underwent deep TCRalpha and TCRbeta repertoire profiling using unique molecular barcoding. Smoking habits were recorded for all twin pairs, with individuals classified as current, former or never smokers. Libraries were made using 5' RACE. Preparation of each TCR library used about 3,200 ng of total RNA. cDNA was synthesized with SMARTScribe reverse transcriptase in eight separate reactions per sample. During cDNA synthesis, unique molecular identifiers containing a 6-nucleotide sample barcode were introduced by template switching. Amplification of TCRalpha and TCRbeta cDNA involved two nested PCRs of roughly 16 and 10 cycles, and each PCR was followed by bead purification. Before amplification, the cDNA was both treated with uracil DNA-glycosylase and purified with the QIAquick PCR purification kit. In the second PCR, Illumina TruSeq-compatible adapters and sample-specific barcodes were added. TapeStation and Qubit were used to check library quality and concentration, and 5 ng of each library was pooled. The pooled libraries were sequenced with 2 x 100 bp reads and custom sequencing primers on an Illumina HiSeq2500 single-index Rapid Run. On the authors' methods: MiGEC version 1.2.6 was used for UMI-based consensus assembly to correct PCR and sequencing errors. V(D)J alignment, clonotype assembly and CDR3 extraction were performed with MiXCR version 2.1.1. Normalisation of gene usage, clonotype sharing and MAIT/NKT TCR abundance was achieved by analysing the top 1000, 10 000 and 20 000 clonotypes per sample. After downsampling to 27 000 UMIs, diversity was calculated as the inverse Simpson index using the vegan R package. Paired Mann-Whitney U tests were applied to discordant twin pairs, and Benjamini-Hochberg correction was used for multiple testing. TCRdb reprocessed the reads and lists each CDR3 protein sequence as a single entry, with no DNA. These V and J calls originate from TCRdb's pipeline instead of the authors' own analysis. The sample's table covers about 210,000 distinct CDR3 sequences. The top ten clones comprise 1.6% of the sample.

Concerning this clonotype: It has no known antigen specificity.

Spanning cysteine to phenylalanine, the CDR3 consists of 17 amino acids. DNA is not recorded here. The germline V gene specifies SGHTA as CDR1 and FQGNSA as CDR2. General conclusions and limits of the study: Because patients received different immunosuppressive treatments, the repertoires may have picked up extra background noise and variability between individuals. Measured by the inverse Simpson index, TCRbeta repertoire diversity was lower in IBD patients than in their healthy co-twins. IBD patients shared fewer clonotypes with other individuals than healthy twins did, most markedly in patients showing signs of disease activity. Different T cell subtypes could not be distinguished in the analysis. Repertoire similarity did not differ between concordant and discordant twins, which could be due to limited statistical power. No single strong signal or clonotype linked to IBD turned up in the results, so the idea that one exists was not supported.

This clonotype originated in a human donor with ulcerative colitis or Crohn's disease, or a healthy co-twin of an affected twin (not recorded which). The sequencing input was blood. The rearrangement combines TRBV7-2 with TRBJ2-2; TCRdb designates TRBD1, a call that cannot be tested without DNA. This receptor carries the CDR3 CASSWFGQDGVTGELFF. Extended through the reference TRBV7-2 and TRBJ2-2 proteins, this CDR3 yields the full variable domain: GAGVSQSPSNKVTEKGKDVELRCDPISGHTALYWYRQSLGQGLEFLIYFQGNSAPDKSGLPSDRFSAERTGGSVSTLTIQRTQQEDSAVYLCASSWFGQDGVTGELFFGEGSRLTVL.